One sample yielded the 27 T cell receptor beta chains listed below, sequenced in a study of human T cells and chemical hapten exposure. A single record per CDR3 protein comes from TCRdb applying MiXCR to the RACE reads. The repertoire includes 300,000 to 450,000 distinct CDR3 sequences, approximately 5.1% of them detected once, and 2.5% to 3% sits in the top ten. The time point: pre-sensitization, week 0. As for treatment: therapeutic diphenylcyclopropenone sensitization with weekly scalp DPC. This material consisted of whole blood, taken in connection with sensitization to the hapten diphenylcyclopropenone (DPC). These receptors were collected from a woman aged 45-65 years with alopecia areata. Some clones in this sample may be carry-over from other donors' samples.

The gene calls are TRBV7-2 and TRBJ2-5, with 7 positions matching TRBD1. Trimming at V came to 5 bases and at J to 5 bases, leaving 11 bases not matched to a gene. Per the germline V gene, CDR1 is SGHTA and CDR2 is FQGNSA. The CDR3 covers 15 residues. CDR3 nucleotides: TGTGCCAGCAGCCTAGGACAGGCGCTTCGGGAGACCCAGTACTTC. Encoded protein: CASSLGQALRETQYF.

This clonotype was seen repeatedly, ten times or more. The V and J genes are TRBV29-1 and TRBJ2-7; D possibly matches TRBD1 or TRBD2 (6 bases each). Germline loops: CDR1 SQVTM, CDR2 ANQGSEA. The CDR3 loop spans 13 amino acids. V was trimmed by 3 bases and J by 2 bases, leaving 11 bases between them. CDR3 in DNA: TGCAGCGTTGAGGGTCGGGGGCCCTACGAGCAGTACTTC. Protein product: CSVEGRGPYEQYF.

This clonotype was picked up a small number of times. The rearrangement links TRBV12-2 to TRBJ2-7; the table's D call, TRBD1, has no DNA check behind it. TRBV12-2 is reported as a pseudogene. The CDR3 has 13 amino acids. In DNA, the CDR3 is TGTGCAAGTCGCCGGACAGTTAACTACGAGCAGTACTTC. It encodes CASRRTVNYEQYF.

This clonotype was seen repeatedly, ten times or more. This chain links TRBV29-1 with TRBJ2-3, with D maybe TRBD2 (6 bases). This CDR3 is 16 amino acids long. Germline V lookup: CDR1 SQVTM, CDR2 ANQGSEA. V was clipped by 0 bases and J by 3 bases, with 16 bases between them. The CDR3 DNA sequence: TGCAGCGTTGAAGATGGGGTTTGGCGGGATACAGATACGCAGTATTTT. Translated, it gives CSVEDGVWRDTDTQYF.

This clonotype was recorded many times. CDR3 sequence: CSAAGQLNTEAFF. The CDR3 DNA reads as TGCAGCGCGGCGGGACAGTTGAACACTGAAGCTTTCTTT. This chain joins TRBV29-1 and TRBJ1-1, with TRBD1 matching 7 bases. The V and J ends lost 7 bases and 0 bases, in that order; junction bases with no gene match: 5. Germline CDR1 is SQVTM and CDR2 is ANQGSEA. The CDR3 loop spans 13 amino acids.

In its sample, this clonotype was seen many times. The chain couples TRBV7-3 to TRBJ1-1; D not resolved. Trimming stripped 5 bases from V and 5 bases from J, with 12 bases between. From germline, CDR1 is SGHTA and CDR2 FQGTGA. The CDR3 consists of 13 residues. CDR3 region: CASSGVRGTEAFF. In DNA, the CDR3 is TGTGCCAGCAGCGGGGTAAGAGGGACTGAAGCTTTCTTT.

This sequence joins TRBV6-1 and TRBJ2-2; D gene uncertain. Germline CDR1 reads MNHNS; CDR2 reads SASEGT. Between the trimmed V and J ends, which lost 0 bases and 0 bases, there was a span of 8 bases. This CDR3 has 16 amino acids. In DNA, the CDR3 is TGTGCCAGCAGTGAAGCCCCCAGGTCGAACACCGGGGAGCTGTTTTTT. This translates into CASSEAPRSNTGELFF.

This clonotype was recorded at least ten times. V gene TRBV7-9 combines with J gene TRBJ2-3, with D possibly TRBD2 on 5 matching bases. The V end lost 3 bases, the J end lost 4 bases, and 17 bases lay between the germline ends. The germline gives CDR1 SEHNR, CDR2 FQNEAQ (reference sequence). The CDR3 length is 16 residues. CDR3 loop: CASSFRSGGLADTQYF. CDR3 DNA sequence: TGTGCCAGCAGCTTTAGGAGCGGAGGTTTGGCAGATACGCAGTATTTT.

In its sample, this clonotype was seen many times. This chain uses TRBV29-1 with TRBJ2-3; the D is unclear. The V and J ends lost 4 bases and 1 base respectively, with 15 bases between them. Looked up from germline, CDR1 is SQVTM and CDR2 is ANQGSEA. This CDR3 has 15 residues. CDR3: CSVAGPAKGTDTQYF. DNA for the CDR3: TGCAGCGTTGCGGGCCCGGCGAAAGGCACAGATACGCAGTATTTT.

This clonotype appeared a few times. The J gene is TRBJ1-1, the V gene TRBV6-5, with a possible D match to TRBD1 (6 bases). V gave up 3 bases and J gave up 6 bases, with 11 bases separating them. This CDR3 contains 13 residues. Germline V CDR1 and CDR2: MNHEY, SVGAGI. CDR3 sequence reads: CASSYRTVSEAFF. The CDR3 nucleotides read TGTGCCAGCAGTTATCGGACAGTATCTGAAGCTTTCTTT.

The chain carries TRBV20-1 and TRBJ2-7; 8 nucleotides match TRBD1. The V and J ends lost 5 bases and 1 base, in that order; junction bases with no gene match: 7. Germline loops: CDR1 DFQATT, CDR2 SNEGSKA (reference sequence). This CDR3 is 14 amino acids long. The CDR3 reads CSARSDRVSYEQYF. The CDR3 DNA sequence: TGCAGTGCTCGGTCGGACAGGGTGTCCTACGAGCAGTACTTC.

Only a few counts were recorded for this clonotype. The chain carries TRBV27 and TRBJ2-7; 7 bases line up with TRBD1. Germline CDR1 is MNHEY and CDR2 is SMNVEV (reference sequence). CDR3 length equals 15 residues. After removal of 1 base from V and 4 bases from J, the junction contained 7 bases not matched to a gene. For the CDR3, the DNA is TGTGCCAGCAGTTTATGGGCAGGGGGAGTGTACGAGCAGTACTTC. This sequence encodes CASSLWAGGVYEQYF.

The V and J genes are TRBV20-1 and TRBJ1-2, with a possible D match to TRBD1 (6 bases). The V end was cut by 6 bases, the J end by 0 bases, with 17 bases between. Per the germline V gene, CDR1 is DFQATT and CDR2 is SNEGSKA (reference sequence). The CDR3 consists of 15 residues. CDR3 coding DNA: TGCAGTGCGATGGGCGACGCAGGGGCTAACTATGGCTACACCTTC. Residues: CSAMGDAGANYGYTF.

There are many counts of this clonotype. The chain has TRBV29-1 and TRBJ2-3, with 7 bases matching TRBD1. The CDR3 has 12 residues. From germline, CDR1 is SQVTM and CDR2 ANQGSEA. V lost 5 bases to trimming and J lost 4 bases; unmatched junction nucleotides: 3. The CDR3 is CSVRQGPDTQYF. CDR3 in DNA: TGCAGCGTTCGACAGGGCCCAGATACGCAGTATTTT.

This clonotype has ten or more counts. The genes are TRBV3-1 and TRBJ1-2, with D possibly TRBD1 on 5 matching bases. In germline, CDR1 is LGHDT, CDR2 YNNKEL (reference sequence). V was shortened by 3 bases and J by 7 bases, with 21 bases between the two germline ends. The CDR3 extends over 16 amino acids. CDR3: CASSQAGRAAESGYTF. The CDR3 nucleotides are TGTGCCAGCAGCCAGGCAGGGAGGGCCGCGGAGAGTGGCTACACCTTC. Looking up the rest from reference TRBV3-1 and TRBJ1-2 gives the full variable domain: DTAVSQTPKYLVTQMGNDKSIKCEQNLGHDTMYWYKQDSKKFLKIMFSYNNKELIINETVPNRFSPKSPDKAHLNLHINSLELGDSAVYFCASSQAGRAAESGYTFGSGTRLTVV.

The J gene is TRBJ2-1, the V gene TRBV7-2; 9 bases align to TRBD2. V shed 5 bases, J shed 6 bases, and the junction held 11 bases outside the gene matches. CDR3 length: 16 amino acids. Germline loops: CDR1 SGHTA, CDR2 FQGNSA. The CDR3 nucleotides are TGTGCCAGCAGCCCCGTGGGGACTAGCACCTTCAATGAGCAGTTCTTC. Protein product: CASSPVGTSTFNEQFF.

In its sample, this clonotype was seen many times. The rearrangement joins TRBV6-6 to TRBJ1-2, with D unclear. V was clipped by 5 bases and J by 4 bases, with 14 bases between them. Per germline, CDR1 MNHNY and CDR2 SVGAGI (reference sequence). The CDR3 sequence is 14 residues long. CDR3 sequence: CASSNLAGRYGYTF. DNA for the CDR3: TGTGCCAGCAGTAACCTAGCAGGCCGCTATGGCTACACCTTC.

Ten or more counts support this clonotype. This sequence joins TRBV7-2 and TRBJ2-3; D is undetermined. V was pared by 2 bases and J by 1 base, with 13 bases between. The CDR3 is 16 amino acids. Germline CDR1 and CDR2: SGHTA and FQGNSA. The chain's CDR3 is CASSLRRSGGTDTQYF. As DNA, the CDR3 is TGTGCCAGCAGCTTAAGGCGGTCGGGCGGCACAGATACGCAGTATTTT.

V gene TRBV28 combines with J gene TRBJ1-2, with TRBD1 matching over 10 bases. In germline, CDR1 is MDHEN, CDR2 SYDVKM. Trimming took 6 bases from V and 8 from J; bases not matched to a gene: 6. The CDR3 runs 13 residues. The CDR3, as DNA: TGTGCCAGCAGCTGGGGACAGGGGAACGGCTACACCTTC. Protein sequence: CASSWGQGNGYTF.

This clonotype was found a few times. The chain links TRBV15 to TRBJ2-1; perhaps TRBD1 as D (6 bases). The CDR3 length is 14 residues. V lost 4 bases and J lost 4, with 11 bases in between. Germline V gene lookup returns CDR1 LNHNV and CDR2 YYDKDF (reference sequence). CDR3 in DNA: TGTGCCACCAGCATACAGGGCTCTTACAATGAGCAGTTCTTC. This translates into CATSIQGSYNEQFF.

This clonotype was seen at least ten times. V gene TRBV6-5 combines with J gene TRBJ1-5, with D maybe TRBD1 (5 bases). The CDR3 covers 15 residues. Looked up from germline, CDR1 is MNHEY and CDR2 is SVGAGI. V was pared by 6 bases and J by 0 bases, with 12 bases between. The CDR3 loop is CASREGRLSNQPQHF. The CDR3, as DNA: TGTGCCAGCAGAGAGGGGAGACTTAGCAATCAGCCCCAGCATTTT.

This clonotype was counted at least ten times. The rearrangement links TRBV3-1 to TRBJ1-1; no clear D gene. Germline V CDR1 and CDR2: LGHDT, YNNKEL (reference sequence). Trimming shortened V by 0 bases and J by 1 base, and 15 bases separated the two germline ends. This CDR3 is built from 17 residues. CDR3 in amino acids: CASSQETLVVRNTEAFF. CDR3 DNA: TGTGCCAGCAGCCAAGAGACCTTGGTGGTAAGGAACACTGAAGCTTTCTTT.

This clonotype was seen a handful of times. V and J are TRBV7-9 and TRBJ1-1; D is undetermined. Trimming took off 1 base at V and 9 bases at J, with 12 bases between the two ends. Germline CDR1 reads SEHNR; CDR2 reads FQNEAQ (reference sequence). This CDR3 comprises 13 residues. This CDR3 reads CASSLDLVTQAFF. The CDR3 DNA sequence: TGTGCCAGCAGCTTAGACTTGGTGACACAAGCTTTCTTT.

Many counts were recorded for this clonotype. This sequence joins TRBV28 and TRBJ1-2; D is uncertain. Germline V CDR1 and CDR2: MDHEN, SYDVKM. V was trimmed by 6 bases and J by 4 bases, leaving 12 bases between them. This CDR3 comprises 13 residues. The CDR3 is CASSLVGSYGYTF. CDR3 nucleotide sequence: TGTGCCAGCAGCCTTGTAGGATCCTATGGCTACACCTTC.

The chain combines TRBV5-6 with TRBJ1-2; tentatively, D is TRBD1 (5 bases). Between the trimmed V and J ends, which lost 6 bases and 1 base, there was a span of 16 bases. The CDR3 has 15 residues. The germline V gene has CDR1 SGHDT and CDR2 YYEEEE. CDR3 residues: CASIIGGEGNYGYTF. CDR3 sequence (DNA): TGTGCCAGCATCATCGGAGGGGAGGGTAACTATGGCTACACCTTC.

This clonotype has just a few counts. The V call is TRBV6-5, the J call TRBJ2-3; a possible D gene is TRBD2 (6 bases). Between the trimmed V and J ends, which lost 0 bases and 4 bases, there was a span of 17 bases. The CDR3 covers 17 residues. CDR1 MNHEY and CDR2 SVGAGI come from the germline V gene. The CDR3 here is CASSYSSGAGLADTQYF. In DNA, the CDR3 is TGTGCCAGCAGTTACTCGAGTGGGGCGGGGTTGGCAGATACGCAGTATTTT.

This clonotype was observed many times. The chain recombines TRBV20-1 with TRBJ2-1, with 10 nucleotides matching TRBD2. Losses at the gene ends were 5 bases for V and 1 base for J; bases not matched to a gene: 5. This CDR3 comprises 15 residues. Germline V gene lookup returns CDR1 DFQATT and CDR2 SNEGSKA (reference sequence). The CDR3 sequence is CSALAGDRSYNEQFF. Written as DNA, the CDR3 is TGCAGTGCTCTAGCGGGAGACAGATCCTACAATGAGCAGTTCTTC.